This record covers a single T cell receptor beta chain. This entry comes from a study of blood T cell repertoires in COVID-19. About the research overall: There were acute and convalescent COVID-19 samples, and they came from the United States, Italy and Spain. T cells, B-cell-depleted T cells, or PBMCs provided the cDNA or gDNA that served as material.

The CDR3 is 15 amino acids. Germline CDR1 and CDR2: SGHTA and FQGNSA. The J segment lost 4 bases and the V segment lost 5 bases, leaving 6 bases of the junction unmatched. The repertoire was sequenced with immunoSEQ multiplex PCR; TCRdb's copy has only in-frame clones and lacks some. The data contain some 120,000 clones, about nine tenths of them singletons. The sequencing input was peripheral blood. The sequence derives from a human donor with active COVID-19. The donor label of this sample is uncertain. The chain is built from TRBV7-2 and TRBJ2-1, with 9 bases fitting TRBD2. The DNA for the CDR3 is TGTGCCAGCAGCAGAACAGCGGGGGGATACAATGAGCAGTTCTTC. Its protein product is CASSRTAGGYNEQFF. The complete variable domain, with remaining parts taken from reference TRBV7-2 and TRBJ2-1, reads GAGVSQSPSNKVTEKGKDVELRCDPISGHTALYWYRQSLGQGLEFLIYFQGNSAPDKSGLPSDRFSAERTGGSVSTLTIQRTQQEDSAVYLCASSRTAGGYNEQFFGPGTRLTVL.